This entry features one T cell receptor beta chain sequence. Germline V lookup: CDR1 MGHRA, CDR2 YSYEKL. Trimming cost V 1 base and J 1 base; bases outside gene matches: 10. This CDR3 contains 20 residues. These data belong to a study of blood T cell repertoires in COVID-19. Study-level information: The United States, Italy and Spain supplied acute and convalescent COVID-19 samples. From T cells, B-cell-depleted T cells, or PBMCs came the material, which was cDNA or gDNA.

In the original workflow: Estimated nucleated cell counts came from reference gene primer amplification. Measured with immunoSEQ multiplex PCR; TCRdb has only the in-frame clones, and not every one. V, J and clone size are taken as reported in that table, and D and trimming were inferred from the DNA itself. The sample holds around 100,000 clones; approximately 90% are singletons and the top ten take 5% to 6.5%. The chain combines TRBV4-1 with TRBJ2-3; 14 bases are shared with TRBD2. This clonotype was obtained from a man between 45 and 60 years old with acute or convalescent COVID-19. The sequenced sample was peripheral blood. CDR3 loop: CASSQGTTSGRAGRTDTQYF. The CDR3 DNA reads TGCGCCAGCAGCCAAGGAACGACTAGCGGGAGGGCCGGTCGCACAGATACGCAGTATTTT.